This T cell receptor (beta chain) was identified in a study of response to subunit inactivated influenza vaccine. The ends were cut back, 5 bases at V and 5 bases at J, with 15 bases in the middle. This CDR3 is built from 14 residues. Whole-study findings and limits: It was suggested by the authors that few new T cells are recruited by each seasonal influenza vaccination.

TCRdb analysed the RT-PCR reads with MiXCR anew, one entry per CDR3 protein. The sample lists hundreds of thousands of distinct CDR3 sequences, roughly 13% occurring once. Concerning this clonotype itself: The antigen remains undetermined.

The sequencing here drew on PBMCs from blood, taken around 15 days before vaccination. This TCR was recovered from a man aged 50-59 years who received an inactivated influenza vaccine. The chain links TRBV12-3 or TRBV12-4 to TRBJ1-2, with D perhaps TRBD1 (5 bases). DNA for the CDR3: TGTGCCAGCAGTCCCGACAGCCTCCAGTATGGCTACACCTTC. Protein sequence: CASSPDSLQYGYTF.